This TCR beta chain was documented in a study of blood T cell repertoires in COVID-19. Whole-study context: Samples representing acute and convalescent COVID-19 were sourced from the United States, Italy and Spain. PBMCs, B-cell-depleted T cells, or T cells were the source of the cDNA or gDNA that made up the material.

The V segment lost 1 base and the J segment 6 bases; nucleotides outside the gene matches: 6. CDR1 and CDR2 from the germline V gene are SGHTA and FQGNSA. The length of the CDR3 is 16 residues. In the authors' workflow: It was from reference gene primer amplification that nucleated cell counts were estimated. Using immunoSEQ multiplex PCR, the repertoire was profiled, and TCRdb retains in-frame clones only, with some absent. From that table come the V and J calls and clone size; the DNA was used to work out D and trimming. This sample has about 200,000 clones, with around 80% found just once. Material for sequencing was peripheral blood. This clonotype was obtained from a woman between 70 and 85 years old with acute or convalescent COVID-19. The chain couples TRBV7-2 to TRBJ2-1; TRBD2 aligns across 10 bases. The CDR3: CASSLEGLAGVNEQFF. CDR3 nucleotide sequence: TGTGCCAGCAGCTTAGAGGGTCTAGCGGGAGTCAATGAGCAGTTCTTC.